This paragraph reports one T cell receptor (beta chain). The data are from a study of blood T cell repertoires in COVID-19. Here immunoSEQ multiplex PCR was the method, and the copy in TCRdb shows in-frame clones only, minus some. The table records fewer than 120,000 clones, around 90% of them present only once. The clonotype originates from a woman between 45 and 60 years old with acute or convalescent COVID-19. Material: peripheral blood.

DNA of the CDR3: TGTGCCATCAGTGAAGGGACTAGCGAGGCCCAGTACTTC. Its translation: CAISEGTSEAQYF. The rearrangement joins TRBV10-3 to TRBJ2-5; the match to TRBD2 covers 10 bases. Germline-derived CDR1 and CDR2 are ENHRY and SYGVKD. V shed 3 bases, J shed 9 bases, and the junction held 4 bases outside the gene matches. There are 13 residues in the CDR3.